The sequence of this TCR beta chain was determined in a study of T cell responses to AZD1222 COVID-19 vaccine. Points from the study as a whole: Baseline serostatus was positive in only a handful of AZD1222 recipients. Reports indicate that nearly half of spike-specific TCRs are directed at unmutated variant regions. Increased Spike-specific TCR breadth and depth were observed after two AZD1222 doses.

Using immunoSEQ multiplex PCR, the repertoire was profiled, and TCRdb retains in-frame clones only, with some absent. The sample comprises about 110,000 clones, around 87% of which are singletons, and around 4.4% rests with the top ten. The CDR3 length is 16 residues. Germline V gene sequence: CDR1 SGHNT, CDR2 YYREEE (reference sequence). V was pared by 4 bases and J by 2 bases, with 15 bases between. Comments on this clone: No antigen is known for it.

The gene calls are TRBV5-4 and TRBJ2-2; TRBD2 might be the D (6 bases). The sample consisted of peripheral blood, taken on day 0 of AZD1222 vaccination. This clonotype originated in an adult in good health. The CDR3 DNA sequence: TGTGCCAGCAGCACATTCGCGGGGACCAACACCGGGGAGCTGTTTTTT. Its protein is CASSTFAGTNTGELFF.